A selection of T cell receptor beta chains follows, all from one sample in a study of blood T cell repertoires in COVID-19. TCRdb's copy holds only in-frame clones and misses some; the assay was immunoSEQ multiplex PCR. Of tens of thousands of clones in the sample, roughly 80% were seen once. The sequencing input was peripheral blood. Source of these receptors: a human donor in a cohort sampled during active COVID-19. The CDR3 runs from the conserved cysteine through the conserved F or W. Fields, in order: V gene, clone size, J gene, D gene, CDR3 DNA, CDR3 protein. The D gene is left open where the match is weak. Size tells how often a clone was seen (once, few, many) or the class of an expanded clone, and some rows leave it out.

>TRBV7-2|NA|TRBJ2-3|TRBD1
TGTGCCAGCAGCTTCAAAGACAGGGGGGTAGATACGCAGTATTTT
CASSFKDRGVDTQYF
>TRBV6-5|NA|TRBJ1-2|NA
TGTGCCAGCAGTTACACCGAACAGGGTAACTATGGCTACACCTTC
CASSYTEQGNYGYTF
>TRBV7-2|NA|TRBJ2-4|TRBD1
TGTGCCAGCAGCTCTGGACAGGACAAAAACATTCAGTACTTC
CASSSGQDKNIQYF
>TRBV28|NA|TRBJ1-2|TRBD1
TGTGCCAGCAGTTTATCCGGGACAGGGTTGATACGCCTCGGCTACACCTTC
CASSLSGTGLIRLGYTF
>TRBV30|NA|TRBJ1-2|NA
TGTGCCTGGAGTGTAATGGGAGGGATCCATGGCTACACCTTC
CAWSVMGGIHGYTF
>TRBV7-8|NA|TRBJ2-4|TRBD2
TGTGCCAGCAGCTCAGGCGGGGGTAGTCTAGCCAAAAACATTCAGTACTTC
CASSSGGGSLAKNIQYF
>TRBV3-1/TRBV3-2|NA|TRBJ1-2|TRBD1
TGTGCCAGCGGCACAGGGGGTTATGGCTACACCTTC
CASGTGGYGYTF
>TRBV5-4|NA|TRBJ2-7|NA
TGTGCCAGCAGCAAGCAGGGTCTAGGTTACGAGCAGTACTTC
CASSKQGLGYEQYF
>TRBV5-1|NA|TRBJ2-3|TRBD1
TGCGCCAGCAGCGGTAACAGGGGGGATACGCAGTATTTT
CASSGNRGDTQYF
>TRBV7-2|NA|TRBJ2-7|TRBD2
TGTGCCAGCAGCACACTCGGGGGGGGTTCCTACGAGCAGTACTTC
CASSTLGGGSYEQYF
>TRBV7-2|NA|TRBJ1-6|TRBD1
TGTGCCAGCAGCCCGACAGGGTGGAATTCACCCCTCCACTTT
CASSPTGWNSPLHF
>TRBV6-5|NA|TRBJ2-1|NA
TGTGCCAGCAGCCCAGGGCAGGGGCTGAACAATGAGCAGTTCTTC
CASSPGQGLNNEQFF
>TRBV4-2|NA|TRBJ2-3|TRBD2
TGTGCCAGCAGCCAAGAAGTAATAGGCGGGGGGATAAGCACAGATACGCAGTATTTT
CASSQEVIGGGISTDTQYF
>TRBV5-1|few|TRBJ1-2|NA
TGCGCCAGCAGCTCTTTACAGGGTAACTATGGCTACACCTTC
CASSSLQGNYGYTF
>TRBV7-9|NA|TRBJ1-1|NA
TGTGCCAGCAGTCTCCCTTCCGAGTTCACTGAAGCTTTCTTT
CASSLPSEFTEAFF
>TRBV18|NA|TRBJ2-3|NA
TGTGCCAGCTCACCACGACAGACCACAGATACGCAGTATTTT
CASSPRQTTDTQYF
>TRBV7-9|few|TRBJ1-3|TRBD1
TGTGCCAGCAGCTTGCAGGGGGTTGCTGGAAACACCATATATTTT
CASSLQGVAGNTIYF
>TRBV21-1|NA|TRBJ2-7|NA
TGTGCCAGCAGCACGGACAGGGGGTCGTGGGAGCAGTACTTC
CASSTDRGSWEQYF
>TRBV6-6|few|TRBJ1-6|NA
TGTGCCAGCAGTTATAATAGGGACTCATACTTT
CASSYNRDSYF
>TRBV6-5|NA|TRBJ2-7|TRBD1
TGTGCCAGCACCCCCAGGGGGACGGAATCCTACGAGCAGTACTTC
CASTPRGTESYEQYF
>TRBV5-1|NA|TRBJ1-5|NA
TGCGCCAGCAGCTTGGGAGACAGTCCCAATCAGCCCCAGCATTTT
CASSLGDSPNQPQHF
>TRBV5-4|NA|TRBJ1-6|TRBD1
TGTGCCAGCAGCACGGACAGGGGCCCTGATTCACCCCTCCACTTT
CASSTDRGPDSPLHF
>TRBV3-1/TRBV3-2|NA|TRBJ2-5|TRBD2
TGTGCCAGCAGCCAAGCTGGCGGGGGAGGGACCCAGTACTTC
CASSQAGGGGTQYF
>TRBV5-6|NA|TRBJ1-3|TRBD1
TGTGCCAGCAGCTATACAGGGGCTGGAAACACCATATATTTT
CASSYTGAGNTIYF
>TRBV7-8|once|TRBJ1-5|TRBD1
TGTGCCAGCAGCTTAGTGGGACAGGGAAGGAGCAATCAGCCCCAGCATTTT
CASSLVGQGRSNQPQHF
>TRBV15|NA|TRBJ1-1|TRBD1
TGTGCCACCAGGGGACAGCCTTTGAACACTGAAGCTTTCTTT
CATRGQPLNTEAFF
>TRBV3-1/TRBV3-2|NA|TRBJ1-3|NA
TGTGCCAGCAGCCATGGAGCCTCTGGAAACACCATATATTTT
CASSHGASGNTIYF
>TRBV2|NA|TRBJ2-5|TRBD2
TGTGCCAGCAGTGAAGCGTTATGGCTAGCGGGGGACGCTAAAGAGACCCAGTACTTC
CASSEALWLAGDAKETQYF
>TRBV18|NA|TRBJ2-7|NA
TGTGCCAGCTCACCTTCCGCCAGGGTAAGCGAGCAGTACTTC
CASSPSARVSEQYF
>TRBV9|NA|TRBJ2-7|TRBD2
TGTGCCAGCAGCGCTAGCGGGGGGGTGGTCGAGCAGTACTTC
CASSASGGVVEQYF
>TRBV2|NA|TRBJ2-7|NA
TGTGCCAGCATGCAGGGGTCCTACGAGCAGTACTTC
CASMQGSYEQYF
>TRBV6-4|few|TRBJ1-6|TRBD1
TGTGCCAGCAGTGTTGACAGGGGAAGCTCACCCCTCCACTTT
CASSVDRGSSPLHF
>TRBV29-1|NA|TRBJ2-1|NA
TGCAGCGCCGAAGGTACGACGACTAATGAGCAGTTCTTC
CSAEGTTTNEQFF
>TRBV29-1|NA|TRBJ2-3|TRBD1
TGCAGCGTTGATGGGGCAGGGGGTTCAGATACGCAGTATTTT
CSVDGAGGSDTQYF
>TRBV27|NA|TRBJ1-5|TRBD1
TGTGCCAGCAGTTTAAACTCCAAAAGGAACAGGGGGAACCAGCCCCAGCATTTT
CASSLNSKRNRGNQPQHF
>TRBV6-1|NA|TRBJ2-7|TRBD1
TGTGCCAGCAGTGAATCTTACAGGGGAGACGAGCAGTACTTC
CASSESYRGDEQYF
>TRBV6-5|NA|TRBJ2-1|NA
TGTGCCAGCAGCCAGGCGGGGAGCGAGCAGTTCTTC
CASSQAGSEQFF
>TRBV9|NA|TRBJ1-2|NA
TGTGCCAGCAGCGTAGGGGGCAGCATAGGGTATGGCTACACCTTC
CASSVGGSIGYGYTF
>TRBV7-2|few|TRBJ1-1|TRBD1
TGTGCCAGCAGCTCTGGGACAGGGTATGGGAACACTGAAGCTTTCTTT
CASSSGTGYGNTEAFF
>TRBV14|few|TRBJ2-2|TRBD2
TGTGCCAGCAGCACACGGGGGACTAGAATCTCCGGGGAGCTGTTTTTT
CASSTRGTRISGELFF
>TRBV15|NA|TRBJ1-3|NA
TGTGCCACCAGCAGAGGGGAAGGGAGGTTAGGAAACACCATATATTTT
CATSRGEGRLGNTIYF
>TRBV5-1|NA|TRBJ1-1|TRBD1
TGCGCCAGCACCCTGACAGGGGGGGACACTGAAGCTTTCTTT
CASTLTGGDTEAFF
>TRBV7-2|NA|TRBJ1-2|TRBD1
TGTGCCAGCAGCCCGCGGGACAGAAGCTATGGCTACACCTTC
CASSPRDRSYGYTF
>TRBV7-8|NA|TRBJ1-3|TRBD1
TGTGCCAGCAGGACAGGGGGGGGCGACGGTAGTCTGAACACCATATATTTT
CASRTGGGDGSLNTIYF
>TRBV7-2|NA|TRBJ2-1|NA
TGTGCCAGCAGCTCCCAACCCGCGAATGAGCAGTTCTTC
CASSSQPANEQFF
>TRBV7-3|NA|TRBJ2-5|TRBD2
TGTGCCAGCAGCTCCGGGGGGATGGCAGAAGAGACCCAGTACTTC
CASSSGGMAEETQYF
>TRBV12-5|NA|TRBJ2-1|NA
TGTGCTAGTGGTCTTCCACCCACTTATGGGGGGATAGGAAATGAGCAGTTCTTC
CASGLPPTYGGIGNEQFF
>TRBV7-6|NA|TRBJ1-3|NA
TGTGCCAGCAGCTTACTAGACCGGGGGGACTCTGGAAACACCATATATTTT
CASSLLDRGDSGNTIYF
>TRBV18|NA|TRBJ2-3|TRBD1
TGTGCCAGCTCACCAGGACAGGGAAATATCGATACGCAGTATTTT
CASSPGQGNIDTQYF
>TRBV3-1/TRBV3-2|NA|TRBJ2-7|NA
TGTGCCAGCAGCCAAGATAGACAGGACTTCTACGAGCAGTACTTC
CASSQDRQDFYEQYF
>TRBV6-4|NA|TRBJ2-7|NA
TGTGCCAGCAGTGGGGGCCCTGGAGACGAGCAGTACTTC
CASSGGPGDEQYF
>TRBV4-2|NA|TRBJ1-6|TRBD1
TGTGCCAGCAGCCGGGACAGGAGCTCCTATAATTCACCCCTCCACTTT
CASSRDRSSYNSPLHF
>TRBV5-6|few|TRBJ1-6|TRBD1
TGTGCCAGCAGCTTGGTAGGGGGCGGCCAATATTCACCCCTCCACTTT
CASSLVGGGQYSPLHF
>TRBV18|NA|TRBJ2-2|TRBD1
TGTGCCAGCTCACCGCCGGGACAGGGGGCGCTGGCCGGGGAGCTGTTTTTT
CASSPPGQGALAGELFF
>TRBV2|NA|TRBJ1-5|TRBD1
TGTGCCAGCAAAGTTGGGACAGGGGGCAATCAGCCCCAGCATTTT
CASKVGTGGNQPQHF
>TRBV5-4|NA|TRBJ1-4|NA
TGTGCCAGCAGCTTGAAAGGGAGTGAAAAACTGTTTTTT
CASSLKGSEKLFF
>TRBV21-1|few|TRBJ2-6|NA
TGTGCCAGCAGCTCGGCGACAGGTCCTCTATCGTTCTCTGGGGCCAACGTCCTGACTTTC
CASSSATGPLSFSGANVLTF
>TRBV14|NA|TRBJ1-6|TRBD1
TGTGCCAGCAGCCCGACAGGGCGGGATAATTCACCCCTCCACTTT
CASSPTGRDNSPLHF
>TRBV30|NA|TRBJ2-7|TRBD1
TGTGCCTGGAGCTTCGCGGGACAGGGGGCCTACGAGCAGTACTTC
CAWSFAGQGAYEQYF